This T cell receptor beta chain was identified during a study of blood T cell repertoires in COVID-19. Study overall: Samples came from the United States, Italy and Spain, spanning acute and convalescent COVID-19.

The CDR3 length is 13 residues. From germline, CDR1 is SGHAT and CDR2 FQNNGV. Trimming took 3 bases from V and 1 from J, leaving 7 bases between them. Using immunoSEQ multiplex PCR, the repertoire was profiled, and TCRdb retains in-frame clones only, with some absent. The data hold fewer than 400,000 clones, with 75% to 90% observed a single time. The clonotype originates from a woman in her twenties or thirties with COVID-19, enrolled during active disease. The chain combines TRBV11-2 with TRBJ2-7; no definite D call. The sample taken for sequencing was peripheral blood. Written as DNA, the CDR3 is TGTGCCAGCAGCTTCTCTAGTTCCTACGAGCAGTACTTC. This translates into CASSFSSSYEQYF.